The text below deals with one T cell receptor (beta chain). This sample is drawn from a study of blood T cell repertoires in COVID-19. The wider study: The origin of the acute and convalescent COVID-19 samples was the United States, Italy and Spain. PBMCs, B-cell-depleted T cells, or T cells provided the cDNA or gDNA that made up the material.

V lost 3 bases, J lost 0 bases, and 15 bases lay in between. This CDR3 has 16 amino acids. The germline gives CDR1 SGHKS, CDR2 YYEKEE (reference sequence). In the authors' methods: Reference gene primers were amplified, and this amplification served to estimate nucleated cell counts. The method was immunoSEQ multiplex PCR; TCRdb's version includes in-frame clones alone and lacks a portion of them. D and trimming were read from the DNA, whereas the V and J calls and clone size are those reported in that table. The table lists roughly 190,000 clones, around 91% of them singletons. Participants spanned ages roughly 18 to 90 years and resided in 20 to 30 US areas.

This sequence was found in a woman in her late teens or twenties who had recovered from COVID-19. The sequenced sample consisted of PBMCs or T cells enriched from blood (not recorded which). The chain uses TRBV5-5 and TRBJ1-1; D not certain. The CDR3 DNA reads as TGTGCCAGCAGCTCGCTTGTCGGAGCCTTGAACACTGAAGCTTTCTTT. Amino acids: CASSSLVGALNTEAFF.